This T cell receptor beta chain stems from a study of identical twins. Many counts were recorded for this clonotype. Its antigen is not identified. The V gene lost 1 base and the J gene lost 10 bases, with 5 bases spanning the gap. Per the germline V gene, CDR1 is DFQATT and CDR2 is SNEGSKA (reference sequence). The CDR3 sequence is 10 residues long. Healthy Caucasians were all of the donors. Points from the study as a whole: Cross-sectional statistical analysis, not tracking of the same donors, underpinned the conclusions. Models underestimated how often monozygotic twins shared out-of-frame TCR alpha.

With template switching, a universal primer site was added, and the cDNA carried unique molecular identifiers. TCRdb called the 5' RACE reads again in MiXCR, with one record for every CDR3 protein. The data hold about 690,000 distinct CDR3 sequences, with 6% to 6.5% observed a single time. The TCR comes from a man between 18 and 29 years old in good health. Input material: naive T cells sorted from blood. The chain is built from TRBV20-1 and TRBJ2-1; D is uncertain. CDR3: CSARVTEQFF. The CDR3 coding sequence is TGCAGTGCTAGAGTGACGGAGCAGTTCTTC.